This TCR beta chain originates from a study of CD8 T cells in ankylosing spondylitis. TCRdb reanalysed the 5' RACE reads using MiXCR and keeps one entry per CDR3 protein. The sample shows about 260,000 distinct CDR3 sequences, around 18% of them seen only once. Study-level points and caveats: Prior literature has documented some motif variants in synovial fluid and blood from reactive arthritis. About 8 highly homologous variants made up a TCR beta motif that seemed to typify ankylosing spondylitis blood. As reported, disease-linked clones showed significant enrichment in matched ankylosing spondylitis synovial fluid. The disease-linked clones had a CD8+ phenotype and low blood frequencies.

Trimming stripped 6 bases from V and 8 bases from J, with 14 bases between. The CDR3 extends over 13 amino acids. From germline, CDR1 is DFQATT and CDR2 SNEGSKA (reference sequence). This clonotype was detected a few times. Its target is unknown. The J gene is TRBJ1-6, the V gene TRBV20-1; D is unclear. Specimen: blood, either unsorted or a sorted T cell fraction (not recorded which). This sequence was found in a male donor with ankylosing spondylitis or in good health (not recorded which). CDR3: CSASATGDSPLHF. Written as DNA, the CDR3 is TGCAGTGCGAGTGCAACGGGTGATTCACCCCTCCACTTT.